This TCR beta chain was captured by sequencing in a study of control samples from healthy donors and cancer patients (dated by TCRdb to the early 2020s). About this clone itself: Which antigen it targets is not known. Nothing much larger sits one base from this clone, and base qualities are not available.

Library creation used the immunoSEQ multiplex PCR assay. TCRdb re-hosts the immuneACCESS table, in-frame sequences only. Its copies lack some clones; in the studies checked, an unresolved V gene accounts for under half of them, and the cause for the rest is not known. This sample comprises 150,000 or so clones, 75% to 95% of them detected only once. The ten largest clones capture 2.5% to 3% of the sample. The TCR originated in a man aged 35-49 years in good health. Sequencing input: blood.

CDR3 loop: CASSLAQGATEAFF. DNA sequence: TGTGCCAGCAGCTTAGCACAGGGGGCCACTGAAGCTTTCTTT. Recombination connected TRBV7-8 to TRBJ1-1, with TRBD1 identical over 9 junction bases. The CDR3 holds 14 amino acids from the cysteine to the phenylalanine. The entry retains the CDR3 DNA only, 42 bases that are in frame from base 1. From a lookup of the germline V gene, CDR1 and CDR2 are SGHVS and FQNEAQ. The germline V and J ends show losses of 0 bases and 4 bases respectively, and no gene match explains 0 bases of the junction.